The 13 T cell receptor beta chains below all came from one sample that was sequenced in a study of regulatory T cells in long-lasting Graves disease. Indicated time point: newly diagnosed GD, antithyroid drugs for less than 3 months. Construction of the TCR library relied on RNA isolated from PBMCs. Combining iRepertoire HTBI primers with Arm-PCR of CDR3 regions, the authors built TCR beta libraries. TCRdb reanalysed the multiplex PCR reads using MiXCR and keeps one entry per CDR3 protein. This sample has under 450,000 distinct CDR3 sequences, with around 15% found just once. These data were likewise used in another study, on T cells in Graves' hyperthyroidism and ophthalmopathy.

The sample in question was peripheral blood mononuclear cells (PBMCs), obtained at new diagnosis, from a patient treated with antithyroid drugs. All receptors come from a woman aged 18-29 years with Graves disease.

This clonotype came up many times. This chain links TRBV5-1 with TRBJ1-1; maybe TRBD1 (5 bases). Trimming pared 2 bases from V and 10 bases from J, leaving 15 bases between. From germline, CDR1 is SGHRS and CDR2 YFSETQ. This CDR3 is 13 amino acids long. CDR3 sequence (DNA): TGCGCCAGCAGCTTAACAGGATCCGAGCGAGCTTTCTTT. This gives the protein CASSLTGSERAFF.

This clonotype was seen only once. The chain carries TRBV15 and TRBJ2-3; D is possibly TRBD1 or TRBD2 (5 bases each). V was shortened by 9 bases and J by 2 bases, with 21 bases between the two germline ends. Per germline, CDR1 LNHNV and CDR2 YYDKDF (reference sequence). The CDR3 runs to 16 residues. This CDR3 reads CATTRCVEGFTDTQYF. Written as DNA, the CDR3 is TGTGCCACGACTCGGTGCGTTGAGGGGTTCACAGATACGCAGTATTTT.

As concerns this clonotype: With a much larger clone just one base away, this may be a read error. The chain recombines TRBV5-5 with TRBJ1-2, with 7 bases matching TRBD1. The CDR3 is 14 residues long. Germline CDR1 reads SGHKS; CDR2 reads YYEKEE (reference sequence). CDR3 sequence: CVSSPDRVGYGYTF. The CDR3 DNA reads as TGTGTCAGCAGCCCCGACAGGGTCGGCTATGGCTACACCTTC.

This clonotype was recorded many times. CDR3 DNA sequence: TGTGCCAGCACCCGGGGGAGTCACACTGAAGCTTTCTTT. Translation: CASTRGSHTEAFF. This sequence joins TRBV5-5 and TRBJ1-1, with TRBD1 as a possible D gene (5 bases). The length of the CDR3 is 13 residues. In germline, CDR1 is SGHKS, CDR2 YYEKEE (reference sequence). With 6 bases removed from V and 3 bases from J, the gap between germline ends came to 12 bases.

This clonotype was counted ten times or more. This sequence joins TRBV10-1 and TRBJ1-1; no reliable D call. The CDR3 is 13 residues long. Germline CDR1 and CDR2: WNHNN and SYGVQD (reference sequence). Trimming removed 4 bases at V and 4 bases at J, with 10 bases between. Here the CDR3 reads CASSVMGSTEAFF. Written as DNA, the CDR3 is TGCGCCAGCAGTGTTATGGGATCCACTGAAGCTTTCTTT.

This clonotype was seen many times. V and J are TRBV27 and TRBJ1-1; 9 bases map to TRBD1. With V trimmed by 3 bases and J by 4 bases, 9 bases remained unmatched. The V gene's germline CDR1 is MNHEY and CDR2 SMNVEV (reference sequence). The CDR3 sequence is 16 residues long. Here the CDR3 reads CASSFGQGPRSTEAFF. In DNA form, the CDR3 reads TGTGCCAGCAGTTTTGGACAGGGGCCACGTAGCACTGAAGCTTTCTTT.

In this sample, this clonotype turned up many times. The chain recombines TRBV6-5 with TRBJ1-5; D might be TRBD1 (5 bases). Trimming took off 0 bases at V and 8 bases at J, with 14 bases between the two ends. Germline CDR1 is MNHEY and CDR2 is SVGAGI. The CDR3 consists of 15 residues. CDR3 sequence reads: CASSYSGASLEPQHF. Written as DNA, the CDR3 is TGTGCCAGCAGTTACTCAGGGGCATCGTTAGAGCCCCAGCATTTT.

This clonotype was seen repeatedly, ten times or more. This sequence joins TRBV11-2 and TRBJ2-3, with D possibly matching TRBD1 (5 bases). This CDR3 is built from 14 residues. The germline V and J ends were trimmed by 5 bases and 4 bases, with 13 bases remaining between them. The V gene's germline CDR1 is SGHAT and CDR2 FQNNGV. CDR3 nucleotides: TGTGCCAGCAGCCGCAGGGTTGGTGCAGATACGCAGTATTTT. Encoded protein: CASSRRVGADTQYF.

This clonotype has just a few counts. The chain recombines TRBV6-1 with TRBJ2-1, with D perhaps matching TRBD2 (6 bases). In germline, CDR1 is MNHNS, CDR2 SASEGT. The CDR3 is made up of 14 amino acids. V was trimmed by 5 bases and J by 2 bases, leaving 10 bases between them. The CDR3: CASSQTRAYNEQFF. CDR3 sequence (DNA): TGTGCCAGCAGTCAGACTAGAGCCTACAATGAGCAGTTCTTC.

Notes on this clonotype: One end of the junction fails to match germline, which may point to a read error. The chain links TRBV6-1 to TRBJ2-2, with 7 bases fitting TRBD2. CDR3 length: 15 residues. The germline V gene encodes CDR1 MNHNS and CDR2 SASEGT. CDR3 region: CASREERGGTGELFF. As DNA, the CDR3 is TGTGCCAGCAGAGAAGAGCGGGGTGGCACCGGGGAGCTGTTTTTT.

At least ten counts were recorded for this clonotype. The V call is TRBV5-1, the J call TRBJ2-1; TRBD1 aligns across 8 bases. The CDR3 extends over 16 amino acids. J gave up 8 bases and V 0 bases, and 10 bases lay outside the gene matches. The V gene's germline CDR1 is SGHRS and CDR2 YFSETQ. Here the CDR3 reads CASSLAPGGASDEQFF. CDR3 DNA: TGCGCCAGCAGCTTGGCCCCAGGGGGCGCGAGCGATGAGCAGTTCTTC.

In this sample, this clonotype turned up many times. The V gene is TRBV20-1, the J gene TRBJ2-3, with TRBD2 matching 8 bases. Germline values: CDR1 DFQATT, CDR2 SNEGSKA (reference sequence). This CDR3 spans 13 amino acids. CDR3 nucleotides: TGCAGCGTCCCAACGGGGGGGAGGGATACGCAGTATTTT. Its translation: CSVPTGGRDTQYF.

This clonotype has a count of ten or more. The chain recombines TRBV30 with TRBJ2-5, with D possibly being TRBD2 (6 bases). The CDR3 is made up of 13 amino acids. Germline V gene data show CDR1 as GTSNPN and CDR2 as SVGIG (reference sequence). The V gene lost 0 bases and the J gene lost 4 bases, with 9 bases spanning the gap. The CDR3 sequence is CAWSVRLGETQYF. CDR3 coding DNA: TGTGCCTGGAGTGTACGACTAGGAGAGACCCAGTACTTC.